A selection of T cell receptor beta chains follows, all from one sample in a study of Ad26.COV2.S vaccination and SARS-CoV-2 variants. TCRdb's copy holds only in-frame clones and misses some; the assay was immunoSEQ multiplex PCR. In the table there are about 330,000 clones, approximately 87% of which are singletons. The starting material was peripheral blood, obtained in a trial of Ad26.COV2.S vaccine versus placebo. Every receptor here comes from a person between 18 and 59 years old who received the Ad26.COV2.S COVID-19 vaccine or a placebo. Each CDR3 is given with its conserved first and last residue. D genes are given only for firm matches. The size field is filled for only some rows; it gives once, few, many or a size class.

d_call	v_call	j_call	clone_size	cdr3_nt	cdr3_aa
-	TRBV12-5	TRBJ2-2	-	TGTGCTAGTGGGCGGGACACAAACACCGGGGAGCTGTTTTTT	CASGRDTNTGELFF
TRBD1	TRBV7-2	TRBJ2-3	once	TGTGCCAGCAGCCGGCAGGGGGCCGGGAAAACAGATACGCAGTATTTT	CASSRQGAGKTDTQYF
TRBD2	TRBV11-2	TRBJ2-7	-	TGTGCCAGCAGCTCAGGACTAGCGGGGAACTACGAGCAGTACTTC	CASSSGLAGNYEQYF
TRBD1	TRBV19	TRBJ2-7	-	TGTGCCAGTAGTATGTACCAGGGGGCCTACGAGCAGTACTTC	CASSMYQGAYEQYF
-	TRBV4-3	TRBJ2-5	-	TGCGCCAGCAGCCAAGATAGAGAGACCCAGTACTTC	CASSQDRETQYF
TRBD1	TRBV29-1	TRBJ1-1	-	TGCAGCGTTGAAAGGGTAGTACAGGGGATCAACGCTGAAGCTTTCTTT	CSVERVVQGINAEAFF
-	TRBV7-9	TRBJ2-3	once	TGTGCCAGCAGCTTACTGGCGGGCAGCACAGATACGCAGTATTTT	CASSLLAGSTDTQYF
-	TRBV27	TRBJ1-1	-	TGTGCCAGCAGTTTTAATCAGGGGAACACTGAAGCTTTCTTT	CASSFNQGNTEAFF
-	TRBV27	TRBJ1-1	-	TGTGCCAGCAGACCTTTTTGGGGGTCCACTGAAGCTTTCTTT	CASRPFWGSTEAFF
-	TRBV11-1	TRBJ2-1	-	TGTGCCAGCAGCTTAGAGGGGTCCAAACCGATTGGGCAGTTCTTC	CASSLEGSKPIGQFF
TRBD2	TRBV5-6	TRBJ2-7	once	TGTGCCAGCAGCTTAGTAGCGGGGGCCCCCTACGAGCAGTACTTC	CASSLVAGAPYEQYF
-	TRBV5-8	TRBJ1-2	-	TGTGCCAGCAGCTTGGGAGGGGACTATGGCTACACCTTC	CASSLGGDYGYTF
TRBD1	TRBV4-3	TRBJ1-2	-	TGCGCCAGCAGCCAGGAAAGACAGGGATACACCTTC	CASSQERQGYTF
-	TRBV7-9	TRBJ1-2	-	TGTGCCAGCAGCTTAGAAGGGATGGCGGGCGGCTACACCTTC	CASSLEGMAGGYTF
-	TRBV9	TRBJ2-7	-	TGTGCCAGCAACCCCGAGGGCTCCTACGAGCAGTACTTC	CASNPEGSYEQYF
-	TRBV5-1	TRBJ1-2	-	TGCGCCAGCAGCTTATTGGGACCGGAGGACTATGGCTACACCTTC	CASSLLGPEDYGYTF
-	TRBV18	TRBJ1-5	-	TGTGCCAGCTCACCTCTAGGTGATCAGCCCCAGCATTTT	CASSPLGDQPQHF
TRBD1	TRBV6-5	TRBJ1-2	-	TGTGCCAGCAGTACCGGGACAGGGATTAACTATGGCTACACCTTC	CASSTGTGINYGYTF
-	TRBV6-2/TRBV6-3	TRBJ2-5	-	TGTGCCAGCAGCCCACGAGGGTCAAAGGAGACCCAGTACTTC	CASSPRGSKETQYF
-	TRBV7-2	TRBJ1-5	once	TGTGCCAGCAGCTTAGGACGCCCCCAGGGCCCCTACAATCAGCCCCAGCATTTT	CASSLGRPQGPYNQPQHF
-	TRBV4-3	TRBJ2-1	-	TGCGCCAGCAGCCAAGATCGAGGCTTGGGTGAGCAGTTCTTC	CASSQDRGLGEQFF
-	TRBV7-2	TRBJ2-5	-	TGTGCCAGCAGCTTATTTGGAAAAGAGACCCAGTACTTC	CASSLFGKETQYF
TRBD1	TRBV6-2/TRBV6-3	TRBJ2-1	-	TGTGCCAGCAGCCTACAGGGGGTCTCCTACAATGAGCAGTTCTTC	CASSLQGVSYNEQFF
-	TRBV25-1	TRBJ2-7	-	TGTGCCAGCAGTGAATACGGAGACATCTCCTACGAGCAGTACTTC	CASSEYGDISYEQYF
-	TRBV19	TRBJ1-1	-	TGTGCCAGTACAGCCGACAGGATCACTGAAGCTTTCTTT	CASTADRITEAFF
-	TRBV19	TRBJ1-5	few	TGTGCCAGTAGTATCAGCAGGATGAATCAGCCCCAGCATTTT	CASSISRMNQPQHF
-	TRBV3-1/TRBV3-2	TRBJ1-6	-	TGTGCCAGCAGCCAAGTGGACTCCAGGGCTCGGCGGGGTGGGTCCTATAATTCACCCCTCCACTTT	CASSQVDSRARRGGSYNSPLHF
-	TRBV7-3	TRBJ2-1	-	TGTGCCAGCAGCTTAGGACTCGACAATGAGCAGTTCTTC	CASSLGLDNEQFF
-	TRBV11-2	TRBJ1-4	-	TGTGCCAGCAGCTTAAAGCCCGCAACTAATGAAAAACTGTTTTTT	CASSLKPATNEKLFF
-	TRBV5-4	TRBJ2-7	-	TGTGCCAGCAGCTTGGATGCCCGGGATTCGGGCGAGCAGTACTTC	CASSLDARDSGEQYF